The entry below gives a single T cell receptor (beta chain) sequence along with its context. Its target is unknown. This sample stems from a study of shared clonotypes between healthy human individuals. Overall study results and limits: Rarefaction analysis demonstrated incomplete sorted-subset sequencing notwithstanding large depth.

Clones were sequenced by immunoSEQ multiplex PCR, and TCRdb holds only the in-frame ones, with some missing. The sample carries millions of clones, 95% recorded once. The CDR3 totals 16 residues. Trimming left V 0 bases short and J 2 bases short, with 11 bases between. CDR1 LNHDA and CDR2 SQIVND come from the germline V gene (reference sequence). The sample consisted of naive CD4+ T cells sorted from blood. Subset denoted: CD45RA+ positively selected. The rearrangement uses TRBV19 and TRBJ2-1, with D perhaps TRBD2 (6 bases). The sequence was collected from a man aged 18-30 years in good health. CDR3 loop: CASSIDLASPYNEQFF. Here the CDR3 DNA reads TGTGCCAGTAGTATAGACCTAGCGAGCCCCTACAATGAGCAGTTCTTC.